Listed below are T cell receptor beta chains from one sample, sequenced in a study of blood T cell repertoires in COVID-19. Profiled with immunoSEQ multiplex PCR; TCRdb holds only in-frame clones, not every one. The data hold almost 200,000 clones, with roughly 90% observed a single time. Sequencing was performed on PBMCs or T cells enriched from blood (not recorded which). The source of these receptors is a woman in her late teens or twenties who had recovered from COVID-19. Both conserved end residues are part of each CDR3. Clone size, where shown, is once, few, many, or a class for clones that have expanded.

clone size | V gene | CDR3 protein
once | TRBV4-2 | CASSQDGRNSPLHF
NA | TRBV7-2 | CASRLGALGGEQFF
NA | TRBV10-3 | CAISDGDYEQYF
NA | TRBV19 | CASSIDRLLNQPQHF
once | TRBV27 | CASSSTGGGFDYGYTF
NA | TRBV3-1/TRBV3-2 | CASSSSVETQYF
NA | TRBV18 | CASSPGGGLYF
NA | TRBV19 | CASSTGREVETQYF
NA | TRBV2 | CASTILPTSGGGETQYF
NA | TRBV12-5 | CASGPPQGLGYTIYF
NA | TRBV12-5 | CASGLEAGVYGNTIYF
NA | TRBV5-3 | CARSLSGEEAFF
NA | TRBV7-2 | CASSTRQASGANVLTF
once | TRBV5-1 | CASSLVSSGGPEQFF
once | TRBV5-1 | CASSFRGSFNEQFF
NA | TRBV30 | CAWRAWCTGNQPQHF
NA | TRBV19 | CASSTPTGGAADTQYF
NA | TRBV27 | CASSLIGTSGVSDTQYF
NA | TRBV28 | CASRFGGQKLFF
once | TRBV3-1/TRBV3-2 | CASSLKGRVPYGYTF
NA | TRBV5-1 | CASSLTGNVAEAFF
few | TRBV6-4 | CASSPVVDRGVNEQFF
NA | TRBV5-4 | CASSVTSGAPLAQYF
NA | TRBV6-5 | CASSYRQGRTGELFF
NA | TRBV19 | CASRASGGLPPYNEQFF
NA | TRBV27 | CASRANGRGRGEKLFF
NA | TRBV12-3/TRBV12-4 | CASSRQGRGEAFF
NA | TRBV27 | CASSLWGGHWEAFF
NA | TRBV18 | CASSPRGRLNNEQFF
NA | TRBV28 | CASSFPTSGGITGELFF
NA | TRBV4-1 | CASSQPGQGLDEQYF
NA | TRBV28 | CASSLLTGANSPLHF
few | TRBV2 | CASSNGQGAGNTIYF
NA | TRBV28 | CASSLPGQYNQPQHF
NA | TRBV27 | CASQTENTEAFF
NA | TRBV19 | CASRPQRVENTEAFF
NA | TRBV5-6 | CASSFSAGNTIYF
NA | TRBV30 | CACKPQGGETQYF
NA | TRBV3-1/TRBV3-2 | CASSPRVTSGATDTQYF
NA | TRBV9 | CASSVKASGGDTQYF
NA | TRBV10-3 | CAISPGTGGGSYEQYF
NA | TRBV6-5 | CASSGGKETQYF
NA | TRBV7-9 | CASSSVRGGRLAVTGELFF